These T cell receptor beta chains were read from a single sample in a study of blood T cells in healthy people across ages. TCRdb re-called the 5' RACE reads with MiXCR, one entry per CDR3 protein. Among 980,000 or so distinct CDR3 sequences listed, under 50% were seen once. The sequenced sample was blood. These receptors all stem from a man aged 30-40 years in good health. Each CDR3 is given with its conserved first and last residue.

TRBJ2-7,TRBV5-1,CASSQGLAGAIIYEQYF
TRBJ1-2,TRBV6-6,CASSFTGTPGYTF
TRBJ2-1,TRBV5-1,CASSLIDPTYNEQFF
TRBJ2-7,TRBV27,CASSLSGAPHEQYF
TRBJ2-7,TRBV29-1,CSVEDRTVPYEQYF
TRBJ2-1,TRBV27,CASSSGRNEQFF
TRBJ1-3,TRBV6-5,CASRSGQGGNTIYF
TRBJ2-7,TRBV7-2,CASSLYRDIGQYF
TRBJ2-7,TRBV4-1,CASSQTGQTYEQYF
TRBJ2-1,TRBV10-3,CAISGGLAGNNEQFF
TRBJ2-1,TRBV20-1,CSAPNSGGGDNEQFF
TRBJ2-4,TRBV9,CASSVGGLDKNIQYF
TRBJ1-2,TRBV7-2,CASSGGVYGYTF
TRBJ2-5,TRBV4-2,CASSQSAGAGGKTQYF
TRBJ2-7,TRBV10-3,CAISDRHYEQYF
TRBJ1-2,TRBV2,CASTSIRDRIYGYTF
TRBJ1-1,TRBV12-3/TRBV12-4,CASTGGREAFF
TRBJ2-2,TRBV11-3,CASSPLGGSPGELFF
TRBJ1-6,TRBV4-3,CASSQESRSNSPLHF
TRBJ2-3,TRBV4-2,CASSQEPWGQRATNTDTQYF
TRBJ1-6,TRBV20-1,CSASPRESSYNSPLHF
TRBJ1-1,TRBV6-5,CASSYRRNSKGVNTEAFF
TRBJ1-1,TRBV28,CASSQGPGGWAEAFF
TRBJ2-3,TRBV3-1,CASSQGTSGVKDTQYF
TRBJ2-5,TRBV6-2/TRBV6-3,CASSRGFQETQYF
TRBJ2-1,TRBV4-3,CASSQERGQYNEQFF
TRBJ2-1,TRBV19,CASSIAGGIYNEQFF
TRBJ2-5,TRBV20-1,CSASFPRGQETQYF
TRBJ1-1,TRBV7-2,CASSASWGVTEAFF
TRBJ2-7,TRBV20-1,CSARGDRTYEQYF
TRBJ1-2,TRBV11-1,CASSQNRATRARYTF
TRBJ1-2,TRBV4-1,CASSQVSAPYGYTF
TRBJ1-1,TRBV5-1,CASSLGPANTEAFF
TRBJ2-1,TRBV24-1,CATSDRETGLYNEQFF
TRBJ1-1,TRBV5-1,CASRGGAAEAFF
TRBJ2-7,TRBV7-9,CASSLLQGSVLGEQYF
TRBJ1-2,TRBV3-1,CASSQGSGGYTF
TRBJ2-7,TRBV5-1,CASSPGGLAYEQYF
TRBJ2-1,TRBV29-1,CSVLTSGGAGGTQFF
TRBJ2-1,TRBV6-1,CASSEPGQGYNEQFF
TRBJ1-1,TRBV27,CASSYRGLPEAFF
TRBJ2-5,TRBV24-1,CATSDLWTGETQYF
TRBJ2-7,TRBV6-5,CASSYRDYGTYEQYF
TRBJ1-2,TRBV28,CASDLGQGAYGYTF
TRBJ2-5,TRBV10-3,CAIRGSVQGETQYF
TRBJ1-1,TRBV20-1,CSARVNQGYTEAFF
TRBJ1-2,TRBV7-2,CASSFVQRDRDGYTF
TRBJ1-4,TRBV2,CASSGWQGVEKLFF
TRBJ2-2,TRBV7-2,CASSLAPVTGELFF
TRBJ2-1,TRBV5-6,CASTPRDRPYNEQFF
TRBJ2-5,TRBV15,CATSRDLAGYQETQYF